This entry lists 24 T cell receptor beta chains sequenced from one sample in a study of blood T cell repertoires in COVID-19. TCRdb's copy holds only in-frame clones and misses some; the assay was immunoSEQ multiplex PCR. The sample lists about 130,000 clones; roughly four fifths were seen once. Sequencing was performed on peripheral blood. Receptors originate from a human donor in a cohort sampled during active COVID-19.

The chain uses TRBV29-1 and TRBJ2-3; 7 bases align to TRBD2. Germline V gives CDR1 SQVTM, CDR2 ANQGSEA. CDR3 length equals 12 residues. V was clipped by 8 bases and J by 4 bases; unmatched bases: 6. The CDR3 sequence is CSSGRGADTQYF. CDR3 sequence (DNA): TGCAGCTCGGGCCGGGGGGCAGATACGCAGTATTTT.

The chain combines TRBV5-6 with TRBJ1-5; 7 bases agree with TRBD1. In germline, CDR1 is SGHDT, CDR2 YYEEEE. The CDR3 spans 14 residues. V lost 2 bases, J lost 6 bases, and 5 bases stayed unmatched. The CDR3 coding sequence is TGTGCCAGCAGCTTACAGGGGTTGAGTCAGCCCCAGCATTTT. Amino acids: CASSLQGLSQPQHF. Drawing the rest from reference TRBV5-6 and TRBJ1-5, the complete variable domain is DAGVTQSPTHLIKTRGQQVTLRCSPKSGHDTVSWYQQALGQGPQFIFQYYEEEERQRGNFPDRFSGHQFPNYSSELNVNALLLGDSALYLCASSLQGLSQPQHFGDGTRLSIL.

V gene TRBV2 combines with J gene TRBJ2-6, with TRBD1 as a possible D gene (6 bases). In germline, CDR1 is SNHLY, CDR2 FYNNEI. The V end lost 5 bases, the J end lost 0 bases, and 8 bases lay between the germline ends. The CDR3 is 15 amino acids. The CDR3 protein is CASSMDSSGANVLTF. Here the CDR3 DNA reads TGTGCCAGCAGTATGGACAGCTCTGGGGCCAACGTCCTGACTTTC.

This clone has only one observation. The chain uses TRBV19 and TRBJ2-2, with 7 bases aligning to TRBD2. CDR1 is LNHDA and CDR2 is SQIVND in the germline V gene (reference sequence). J lost 1 base, V lost 5 bases, and 4 bases had no gene match. The CDR3 consists of 15 residues. CDR3: CASSLAVLNTGELFF. The CDR3 DNA reads as TGTGCCAGTAGTCTAGCGGTGCTGAACACCGGGGAGCTGTTTTTT.

The V and J genes are TRBV28 and TRBJ2-1, with D perhaps matching TRBD1 (6 bases). The CDR3 is 14 residues long. V lost 5 bases and J 10 bases, leaving 18 bases between the germline ends. The germline CDR1 and CDR2 sequences are MDHEN and SYDVKM. The CDR3 reads CASSPSLGTPEQFF. The CDR3 nucleotides are TGTGCCAGCAGTCCCTCCTTAGGGACACCCGAGCAGTTCTTC.

This clone came up a few times. CDR3 amino acids: CAISESGDFAKNIQYF. In DNA form, the CDR3 reads TGTGCCATCAGCGAGAGCGGGGACTTTGCCAAAAACATTCAGTACTTC. The chain is built from TRBV10-3 and TRBJ2-4, with TRBD2 identical over 7 bases. V lost 6 bases, J lost 1 base, and 9 bases stayed unmatched. CDR1 and CDR2 from the germline V gene are ENHRY and SYGVKD. The CDR3 totals 16 residues.

This clone was seen only once. This chain uses TRBV10-2 with TRBJ2-3; the match to TRBD2 covers 8 bases. The trim removed 4 bases at V and 0 bases at J, leaving 6 bases unmatched. The CDR3 is 16 residues long. Germline CDR1 reads WSHSY; CDR2 reads SAAADI. The CDR3 here is CASSGSGGPSTDTQYF. The CDR3 DNA reads as TGCGCCAGCAGTGGGAGCGGGGGCCCTAGCACAGATACGCAGTATTTT.

This clone was seen only a few times. The chain employs TRBV5-4 and TRBJ2-2, with 9 bases aligning to TRBD1. Per the germline V gene, CDR1 is SGHNT and CDR2 is YYREEE (reference sequence). The V gene end was trimmed by 4 bases and the J gene end by 6 bases; junction bases not matched to a gene: 1. The CDR3 totals 13 residues. DNA of the CDR3: TGTGCCAGCAGCCGGACAGGGGCCGGGGAGCTGTTTTTT. Protein product: CASSRTGAGELFF.

J is TRBJ1-5 and V is TRBV6-5, with a tentative D call TRBD1 (6 bases). The CDR3 is made up of 15 amino acids. Germline V gives CDR1 MNHEY, CDR2 SVGAGI. Trimming took off 6 bases at V and 4 bases at J, with 16 bases between the two ends. The CDR3, as DNA: TGTGCCAGCAGGAAAAGGGGGAGTGAGAATCAGCCCCAGCATTTT. Protein sequence: CASRKRGSENQPQHF.

The rearrangement joins TRBV6-5 to TRBJ1-4; no clear D. V was pared by 6 bases and J by 11 bases, with 22 bases between. CDR3 size: 15 residues. CDR1 MNHEY and CDR2 SVGAGI come from the germline V gene. The CDR3 DNA reads TGTGCCAGCAGCGCCCGGGTGTCGGCCTCGGGGAAACTGTTTTTT. Translating gives CASSARVSASGKLFF.

The sample holds one count of this clone. V and J are TRBV6-6 and TRBJ2-3; 11 bases line up with TRBD2. Germline-derived CDR1 and CDR2 are MNHNY and SVGAGI (reference sequence). CDR3 length: 16 residues. J was trimmed by 5 bases and V by 4 bases; bases with no gene match: 8. The chain's CDR3 is CASSFLLAGVKDTQYF. The DNA of the CDR3 is TGTGCCAGCAGTTTCCTACTAGCGGGGGTTAAAGATACGCAGTATTTT.

This clone was recorded many times. The rearrangement joins TRBV5-5 to TRBJ1-1; D ambiguous. This CDR3 has 15 residues. The V gene lost 1 base and the J gene lost 5 bases, with 15 bases spanning the gap. The V gene's germline CDR1 is SGHKS and CDR2 YYEKEE (reference sequence). This CDR3 is CASSLLYSGRTEAFF. In nucleotides, the CDR3 is TGTGCCAGCAGCTTGTTGTACTCGGGTCGAACTGAAGCTTTCTTT.

This clone has a count of ten or more. V usage is TRBV19 and J usage is TRBJ2-1; D perhaps matches TRBD2 (6 bases). V gave up 1 base and J gave up 3 bases, with 10 bases separating them. The CDR3 spans 15 residues. Germline values: CDR1 LNHDA, CDR2 SQIVND (reference sequence). CDR3 residues: CASSIGGVLYNEQFF. Here the CDR3 DNA reads TGTGCCAGTAGTATAGGGGGGGTCCTCTACAATGAGCAGTTCTTC. The full variable domain, its missing parts supplied by reference TRBV19 and TRBJ2-1, is DGGITQSPKYLFRKEGQNVTLSCEQNLNHDAMYWYRQDPGQGLRLIYYSQIVNDFQKGDIAEGYSVSREKKESFPLTVTSAQKNPTAFYLCASSIGGVLYNEQFFGPGTRLTVL.

V is TRBV2 and J is TRBJ1-5, with unresolved D. This CDR3 has 15 residues. Looked up from germline, CDR1 is SNHLY and CDR2 is FYNNEI. V lost 4 bases, J lost 7 bases, and 17 bases lay in between. Here the CDR3 DNA reads TGTGCCAGCAGTGTGGGGAATGTAGAGCGGCAGCCCCAGCATTTT. Protein: CASSVGNVERQPQHF.

The chain uses TRBV18 and TRBJ2-5; tentatively, D is TRBD1 (5 bases). V was pared by 1 base and J by 1 base, with 10 bases between. The CDR3 totals 15 residues. CDR1 and CDR2 from the germline V gene are KGHSH and LQKENI. CDR3 amino acids: CASSPRGSPQETQYF. The CDR3 DNA reads TGTGCCAGCTCACCACGGGGCAGCCCCCAAGAGACCCAGTACTTC.

The genes are TRBV7-9 and TRBJ1-4; D uncertain. Trimming cost V 2 bases and J 8 bases, with 15 bases left between them. The CDR3 has 15 amino acids. CDR1 and CDR2 (germline): SEHNR, FQNEAQ (reference sequence). The CDR3 loop is CASSLTSGVGEKLFF. DNA for the CDR3: TGTGCCAGCAGCTTAACTTCCGGGGTAGGAGAAAAACTGTTTTTT.

V is TRBV7-2 and J is TRBJ1-1; D unclear. Germline CDR1 SGHTA, CDR2 FQGNSA. V was cut by 1 base and J by 1 base, with 10 bases left in between. The CDR3 has 15 residues. In nucleotides, the CDR3 is TGTGCCAGCAGCTTAGGTTCCCGACAGAACACTGAAGCTTTCTTT. Translated, it gives CASSLGSRQNTEAFF.

This chain links TRBV5-4 with TRBJ2-7; tentative D call: TRBD1 (5 bases). The CDR3 consists of 17 residues. The ends were cut back, 3 bases at V and 0 bases at J, with 19 bases in the middle. CDR1 is SGHNT and CDR2 is YYREEE in the germline V gene (reference sequence). CDR3 nucleotides: TGTGCCAGCAGCTCCGGAAAGACAGAGTTCAGCTCCTACGAGCAGTACTTC. It encodes CASSSGKTEFSSYEQYF.

The rearrangement uses TRBV10-2 and TRBJ1-5; D might be TRBD1 (6 bases). This CDR3 comprises 15 residues. Trimming took 0 bases from V and 4 from J, leaving 10 bases between them. The germline CDR1 and CDR2 sequences are WSHSY and SAAADI. CDR3 loop: CASSESGGRNQPQHF. The CDR3 bases are TGCGCCAGCAGTGAGTCCGGGGGGCGGAATCAGCCCCAGCATTTT.

The rearrangement uses TRBV6-5 and TRBJ1-2; D remains unclear. In germline, CDR1 is MNHEY, CDR2 SVGAGI. The CDR3 runs 14 residues. V lost 5 bases and J lost 4, with 14 bases in between. CDR3 DNA sequence: TGTGCCAGCAGTCGGACGGGAGGACTCTATGGCTACACCTTC. Its protein is CASSRTGGLYGYTF.

CDR3 sequence (DNA): TGTGCCAGCAGCCCACCCAGGGGTGGCGGGGAGCTGTTTTTT. Translation gives CASSPPRGGGELFF. The gene calls are TRBV7-8 and TRBJ2-2; D might be TRBD1 (6 bases). This CDR3 contains 14 residues. Germline CDR1 reads SGHVS; CDR2 reads FQNEAQ. V lost 5 bases and J lost 7, with 14 bases in between.

This clone was seen a few times. The rearrangement joins TRBV7-2 to TRBJ2-5, with TRBD2 as a possible D gene (5 bases). The V gene's germline CDR1 is SGHTA and CDR2 FQGNSA. The CDR3 consists of 12 residues. Trimming removed 3 bases at V and 7 bases at J, with 9 bases between. The CDR3: CASSLGGGTQYF. The DNA for the CDR3 is TGTGCCAGCAGCTTGGGTGGAGGGACCCAGTACTTC.

This chain uses TRBV2 with TRBJ1-5; tentatively, D is TRBD1 (5 bases). Deletions cut 7 bases from V and 7 bases from J, with 17 bases between. The germline CDR1 and CDR2 sequences are SNHLY and FYNNEI. The CDR3 sequence is 14 residues long. The CDR3 loop is CASTPLGQRQPQHF. CDR3 DNA sequence: TGTGCCAGCACCCCTCTGGGGCAGAGACAGCCCCAGCATTTT.

The rearrangement joins TRBV5-6 to TRBJ2-7; tentatively, D is TRBD1 (6 bases). Germline CDR1 reads SGHDT; CDR2 reads YYEEEE. V lost 3 bases, J lost 6 bases, and 10 bases lay in between. CDR3 length: 12 amino acids. CDR3 sequence reads: CASSSTGIEQYF. For the CDR3, the DNA is TGTGCCAGCAGCTCCACAGGGATCGAGCAGTACTTC.